One and the same sample provided the 21 T cell receptor gamma chains below, sequenced in a study of gamma-delta chains in newborns, infants, children. TCRdb repeated clone calling on the reads with CATT. The sample includes about 1,100 gamma-chain clones, around 48% seen only once; the top ten take 20% to 25%. The specimen sequenced was blood. The receptor set was obtained from a child who was a newborn, infant or young child, either healthy, febrile or measles-vaccinated (not recorded which).

The chain combines TRGV9 with TRGJP2. Germline matching of the DNA provided the J gene here, since TCRdb leaves it blank. V was clipped by 2 bases and J by 12 bases; unmatched bases: 3. CDR1 is GITISATS, CDR2 ISYDGTV, per germline (reference sequence). The CDR3 is 11 residues long. The CDR3 DNA reads as TGTGCCTTGTGGGAGGGACGGATCAAGACGTTT. It yields the protein CALWEGRIKTF.

The chain uses TRGV9 and TRGJP2. Germline V gene lookup returns CDR1 GITISATS and CDR2 ISYDGTV (reference sequence). V shed 1 base and J 9 bases; nucleotides not matched to a gene: 8. The CDR3 has 14 residues. The CDR3 DNA reads as TGTGCCTTGTGGGAGGTCAAAGGGAATTGGATCAAGACGTTT. This translates into CALWEVKGNWIKTF.

V gene TRGV8 combines with J gene TRGJ1 or TRGJ2. Germline-derived CDR1 and CDR2 are VENAVY and YDSYNSRV. V lost 3 bases, J lost 5 bases, and 4 bases stayed unmatched. This CDR3 is built from 12 residues. CDR3 sequence (DNA): TGTGCCACCTGGGATGCGAATTATAAGAAACTCTTT. This translates into CATWDANYKKLF.

This chain connects TRGV9 to TRGJP. Assignment of the J gene here rests on matching the DNA to germline, because TCRdb gives none. The junction had 5 bases not matched to a gene; V was cut back by 2 bases and J by 4 bases. The CDR3 is made up of 17 amino acids. The germline CDR1 and CDR2 sequences are GITISATS and ISYDGTV (reference sequence). In DNA, the CDR3 is TGTGCCTTGTGGGAGGAGCGACAAGAGTTGGGCAAAAAAATCAAGGTATTT. This codes for CALWEERQELGKKIKVF.

Comments on this clone: This sample includes further DNA sequences coding for the same CDR3. The chain uses TRGV9 and TRGJP. TCRdb leaves out the J gene; it was filled in here by matching the DNA to germline. This CDR3 has 14 residues. In germline, CDR1 is GITISATS, CDR2 ISYDGTV (reference sequence). Trimming cost V 12 bases and J 3 bases; bases outside gene matches: 5. In DNA form, the CDR3 reads TGTGCCGCGAAGCAAGAGTTGGGCAAAAAAATCAAGGTATTT. Translation: CAAKQELGKKIKVF.

The chain employs TRGV2 and TRGJ1 or TRGJ2. Here the J gene was assigned by germline matching of the DNA, as TCRdb has none. The CDR3 spans 15 residues. The V segment lost 2 bases and the J segment 3 bases; nucleotides outside the gene matches: 10. CDR1 is EGSNGY, CDR2 YDSYNSKV, per germline. CDR3 bases: TGTGCCACCTGGGACGACCACCTACTTTATTATAAGAAACTCTTT. Translated: CATWDDHLLYYKKLF.

In the case of this clone: This specimen includes other DNA sequences encoding the same CDR3. V usage is TRGV9 and J usage is TRGJP. The J gene, left out of TCRdb, was set here by checking the DNA against germline. This CDR3 is built from 15 residues. Per the germline V gene, CDR1 is GITISATS and CDR2 is ISYDGTV (reference sequence). The V gene end was trimmed by 0 bases and the J gene end by 7 bases; junction bases not matched to a gene: 0. The CDR3 protein is CALWEVELGKKIKVF. In DNA, the CDR3 is TGTGCCTTGTGGGAGGTGGAGTTGGGCAAAAAAATCAAGGTATTT.

The rearrangement joins TRGV9 to TRGJP. The J gene is absent in TCRdb and was assigned here via DNA matching to germline. The V gene's germline CDR1 is GITISATS and CDR2 ISYDGTV (reference sequence). CDR3 length equals 18 residues. After removal of 1 base from V and 5 bases from J, the junction contained 8 bases not matched to a gene. This CDR3 is CALWEVPREELGKKIKVF. CDR3 DNA sequence: TGTGCCTTGTGGGAGGTCCCCCGGGAAGAGTTGGGCAAAAAAATCAAGGTATTT.

The genes are TRGV9 and TRGJ1 or TRGJ2. Matching the DNA to germline supplied the J gene, which TCRdb does not give. Germline CDR1 is GITISATS and CDR2 is ISYDGTV (reference sequence). The V gene end was trimmed by 2 bases and the J gene end by 8 bases; junction bases not matched to a gene: 3. The CDR3 is made up of 11 amino acids. The CDR3 here is CALWEAHKKLF. CDR3 in DNA: TGTGCCTTGTGGGAGGCACATAAGAAACTCTTT.

In regard to this clone: The sample contains more than one DNA sequence encoding this CDR3. This chain links TRGV9 with TRGJP. Since TCRdb gives no J gene, matching the DNA to germline was used here to assign it. The V gene's germline CDR1 is GITISATS and CDR2 ISYDGTV (reference sequence). This CDR3 has 15 residues. V lost 1 base, J lost 8 bases, and 2 bases stayed unmatched. This CDR3 reads CALWEVKLGKKIKVF. The CDR3 region has the DNA TGTGCCTTGTGGGAGGTTAAGTTGGGCAAAAAAATCAAGGTATTT.

The chain recombines TRGV9 with TRGJ1 or TRGJ2. TCRdb gives no J gene; it was assigned here by matching the DNA to germline. There are 12 residues in the CDR3. Germline lookup yields CDR1 GITISATS and CDR2 ISYDGTV (reference sequence). The junction had 2 bases not matched to a gene; V was cut back by 6 bases and J by 0 bases. The CDR3 nucleotides are TGTGCCTTGTGGCAGAATTATTATAAGAAACTCTTT. Translating it yields CALWQNYYKKLF.

This clone was detected a few times. Within the sample, other DNA sequences also encode this same CDR3. V and J are TRGV9 and TRGJP. As TCRdb names no J gene, one was assigned here on the basis of a DNA match to germline. V shed 2 bases, J shed 6 bases, and the junction held 7 bases outside the gene matches. Germline values: CDR1 GITISATS, CDR2 ISYDGTV (reference sequence). This CDR3 comprises 17 residues. The CDR3 nucleotides are TGTGCCTTGTGGGAGGCAAAGCGAGAGTTGGGCAAAAAAATCAAGGTATTT. It translates to CALWEAKRELGKKIKVF.

The chain carries TRGV9 and TRGJ1 or TRGJ2. No J gene was available from TCRdb, and it was assigned here by a germline match of the DNA. This CDR3 is built from 12 residues. Germline V CDR1 and CDR2: GITISATS, ISYDGTV (reference sequence). Losses at the gene ends were 3 bases for V and 7 bases for J; bases not matched to a gene: 6. The CDR3 coding sequence is TGTGCCTTGTGGGAGCCCCCGTATAAGAAACTCTTT. Protein: CALWEPPYKKLF.

V gene TRGV9 combines with J gene TRGJ1 or TRGJ2. V dropped 3 bases and J dropped 8; count of bases not matched to a gene: 4. This CDR3 comprises 11 residues. The V gene's germline CDR1 is GITISATS and CDR2 ISYDGTV (reference sequence). The CDR3 sequence is CALWESDKKLF. The CDR3 bases are TGTGCCTTGTGGGAGTCCGATAAGAAACTCTTT.

V and J are TRGV9 and TRGJ1 or TRGJ2. TCRdb is silent on the J gene; assignment here came from matching the DNA to germline. This CDR3 is built from 11 residues. Germline values: CDR1 GITISATS, CDR2 ISYDGTV (reference sequence). The V segment lost 4 bases and the J segment 9 bases; nucleotides outside the gene matches: 6. In DNA, the CDR3 is TGTGCCTTGTGGGACACAGCTAAGAAACTCTTT. Its protein is CALWDTAKKLF.

V gene TRGV9 combines with J gene TRGJP. TCRdb offers no J gene call, so here the DNA was matched to germline to obtain one. Per the germline V gene, CDR1 is GITISATS and CDR2 is ISYDGTV (reference sequence). V was pared by 6 bases and J by 6 bases, with 8 bases of the junction left unmatched. CDR3 length equals 16 residues. CDR3 coding DNA: TGTGCCTTGTGGAGAGCAGGAGAGTTGGGCAAAAAAATCAAGGTATTT. It specifies CALWRAGELGKKIKVF.

The chain combines TRGV9 with TRGJ1 or TRGJ2. No J segment appears in TCRdb, so it was assigned here by matching the sequence to germline. The CDR3 consists of 13 residues. The V gene end was trimmed by 4 bases and the J gene end by 0 bases; junction bases not matched to a gene: 3. In germline, CDR1 is GITISATS, CDR2 ISYDGTV (reference sequence). DNA for the CDR3: TGTGCCTTGTGGGACGCGAATTATTATAAGAAACTCTTT. Its protein is CALWDANYYKKLF.

This clone is labeled as large. The rearrangement uses TRGV4 and TRGJ1 or TRGJ2. Germline-derived CDR1 and CDR2 are EGSTGY and YDSYTSSV. This CDR3 has 17 amino acids. The V gene end was trimmed by 2 bases and the J gene end by 0 bases; junction bases not matched to a gene: 13. CDR3 protein: CATWDVGWAKNYYKKLF. In DNA form, the CDR3 reads TGTGCCACCTGGGATGTTGGGTGGGCCAAGAATTATTATAAGAAACTCTTT.

The J segment was not called; the V segment is TRGV4. Germline loops: CDR1 EGSTGY, CDR2 YDSYTSSV. The CDR3 length is 12 residues. CDR3 in amino acids: CATWDPPPRPLF. For the CDR3, the DNA is TGTGCCACCTGGGATCCCCCCCCTCGGCCACTCTTT.

The sample holds a few counts of this clone. The sample holds other DNA sequences that translate to the same CDR3. This chain uses TRGV9 with TRGJP. Germline matching of the DNA provided the J gene here, since TCRdb leaves it blank. Unmatched junction bases numbered 2, after V lost 1 base and J lost 2 bases. This CDR3 has 17 residues. Germline V lookup: CDR1 GITISATS, CDR2 ISYDGTV (reference sequence). The CDR3 DNA reads TGTGCCTTGTGGGAGGTCTGGCAAGAGTTGGGCAAAAAAATCAAGGTATTT. Its translation is CALWEVWQELGKKIKVF.

This clone was recorded a few times. The V gene is TRGV9, the J gene TRGJP. The J gene, missing from TCRdb, was assigned here through DNA to germline matching. J was trimmed by 7 bases and V by 2 bases; bases with no gene match: 5. Germline lookup yields CDR1 GITISATS and CDR2 ISYDGTV (reference sequence). This CDR3 has 16 residues. CDR3 coding DNA: TGTGCCTTGTGGGAGGAAAACGAGTTGGGCAAAAAAATCAAGGTATTT. Protein: CALWEENELGKKIKVF.